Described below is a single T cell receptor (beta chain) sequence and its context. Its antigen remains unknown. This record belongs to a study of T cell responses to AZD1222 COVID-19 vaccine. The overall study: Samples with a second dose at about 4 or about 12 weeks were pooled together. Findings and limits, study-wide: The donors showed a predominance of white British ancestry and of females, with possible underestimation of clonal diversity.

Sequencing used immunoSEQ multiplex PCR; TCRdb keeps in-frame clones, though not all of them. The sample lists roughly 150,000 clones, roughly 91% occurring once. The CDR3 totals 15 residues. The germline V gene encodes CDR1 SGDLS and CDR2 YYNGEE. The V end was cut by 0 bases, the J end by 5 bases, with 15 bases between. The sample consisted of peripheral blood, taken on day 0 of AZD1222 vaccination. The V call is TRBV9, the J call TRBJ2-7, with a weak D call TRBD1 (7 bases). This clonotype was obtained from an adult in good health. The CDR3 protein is CASSVEGQGGDEQYF. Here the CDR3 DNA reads TGTGCCAGCAGCGTAGAGGGCCAGGGGGGCGACGAGCAGTACTTC.